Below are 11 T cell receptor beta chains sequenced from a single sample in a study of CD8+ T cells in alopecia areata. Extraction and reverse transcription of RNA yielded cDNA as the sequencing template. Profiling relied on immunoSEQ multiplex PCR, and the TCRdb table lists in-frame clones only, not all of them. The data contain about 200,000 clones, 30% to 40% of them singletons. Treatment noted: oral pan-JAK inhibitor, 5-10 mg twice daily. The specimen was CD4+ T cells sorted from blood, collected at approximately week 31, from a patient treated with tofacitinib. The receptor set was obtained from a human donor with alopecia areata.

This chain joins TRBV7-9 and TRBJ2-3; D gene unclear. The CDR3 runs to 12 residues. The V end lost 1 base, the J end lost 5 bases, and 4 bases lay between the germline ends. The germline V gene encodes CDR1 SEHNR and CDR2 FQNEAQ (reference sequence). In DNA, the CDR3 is TGTGCCAGCAGCTTAGGAGTAGATACGCAGTATTTT. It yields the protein CASSLGVDTQYF.

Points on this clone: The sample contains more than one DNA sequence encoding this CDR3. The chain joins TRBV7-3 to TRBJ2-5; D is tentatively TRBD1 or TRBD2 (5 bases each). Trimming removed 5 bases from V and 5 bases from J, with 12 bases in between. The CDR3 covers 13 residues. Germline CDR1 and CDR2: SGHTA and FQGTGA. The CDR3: CASSRDLTETQYF. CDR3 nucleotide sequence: TGTGCCAGCAGCCGGGACCTTACGGAGACCCAGTACTTC.

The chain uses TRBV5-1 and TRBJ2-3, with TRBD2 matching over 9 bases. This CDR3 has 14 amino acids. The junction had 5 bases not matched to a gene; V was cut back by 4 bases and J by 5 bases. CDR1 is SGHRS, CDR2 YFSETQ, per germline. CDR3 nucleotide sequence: TGCGCCAGCAGCCCGGGACTAGCCGAAGATACGCAGTATTTT. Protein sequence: CASSPGLAEDTQYF.

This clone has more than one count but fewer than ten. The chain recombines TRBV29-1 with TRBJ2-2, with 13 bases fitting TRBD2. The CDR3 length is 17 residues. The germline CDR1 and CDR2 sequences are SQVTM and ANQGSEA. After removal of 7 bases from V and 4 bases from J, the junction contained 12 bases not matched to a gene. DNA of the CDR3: TGCAGCGCCACTCGACTAGCGGGGGGCCCGGGCACCGGGGAGCTGTTTTTT. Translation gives CSATRLAGGPGTGELFF.

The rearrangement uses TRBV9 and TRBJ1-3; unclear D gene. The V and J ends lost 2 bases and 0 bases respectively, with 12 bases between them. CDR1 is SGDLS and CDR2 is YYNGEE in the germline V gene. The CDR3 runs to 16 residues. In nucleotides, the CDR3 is TGTGCCAGCAGCGTGAGTTGGGGAAACTCTGGAAACACCATATATTTT. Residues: CASSVSWGNSGNTIYF.

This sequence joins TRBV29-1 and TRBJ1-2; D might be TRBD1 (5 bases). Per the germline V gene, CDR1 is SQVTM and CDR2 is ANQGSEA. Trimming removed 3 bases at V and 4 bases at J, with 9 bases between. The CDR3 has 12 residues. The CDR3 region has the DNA TGCAGCGTTGATGGAGGGACCTATGGCTACACCTTC. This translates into CSVDGGTYGYTF. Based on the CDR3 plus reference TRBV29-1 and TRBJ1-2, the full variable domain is SAVISQKPSRDICQRGTSLTIQCQVDSQVTMMFWYRQQPGQSLTLIATANQGSEATYESGFVIDKFPISRPNLTFSTLTVSNMSPEDSSIYLCSVDGGTYGYTFGSGTRLTVV.

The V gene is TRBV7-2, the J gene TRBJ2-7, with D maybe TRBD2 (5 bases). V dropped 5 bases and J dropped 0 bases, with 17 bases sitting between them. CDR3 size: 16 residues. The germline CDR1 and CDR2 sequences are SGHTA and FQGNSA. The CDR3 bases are TGTGCCAGCAGCCCCGGTTCCCCGGGGATCTCCTACGAGCAGTACTTC. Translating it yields CASSPGSPGISYEQYF.

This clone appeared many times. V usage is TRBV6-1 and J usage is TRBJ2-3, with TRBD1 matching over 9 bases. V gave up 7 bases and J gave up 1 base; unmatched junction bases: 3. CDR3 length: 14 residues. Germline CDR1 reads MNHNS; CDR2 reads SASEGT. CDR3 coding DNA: TGTGCCAGCACCCGGGACAGGGGCACAGATACGCAGTATTTT. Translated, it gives CASTRDRGTDTQYF.

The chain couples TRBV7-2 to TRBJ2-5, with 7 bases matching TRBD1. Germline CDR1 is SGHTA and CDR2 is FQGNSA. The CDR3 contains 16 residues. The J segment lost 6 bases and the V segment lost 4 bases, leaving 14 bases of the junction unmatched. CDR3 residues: CASSSRQGLTTKTQYF. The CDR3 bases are TGTGCCAGCAGCTCCAGACAGGGTCTTACTACGAAGACCCAGTACTTC.

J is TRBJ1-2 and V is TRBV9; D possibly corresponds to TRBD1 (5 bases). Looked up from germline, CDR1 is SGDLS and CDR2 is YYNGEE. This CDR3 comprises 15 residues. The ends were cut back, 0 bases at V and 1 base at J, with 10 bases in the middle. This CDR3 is CASSVGPQVNYGYTF. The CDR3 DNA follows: TGTGCCAGCAGCGTAGGCCCACAGGTTAACTATGGCTACACCTTC.

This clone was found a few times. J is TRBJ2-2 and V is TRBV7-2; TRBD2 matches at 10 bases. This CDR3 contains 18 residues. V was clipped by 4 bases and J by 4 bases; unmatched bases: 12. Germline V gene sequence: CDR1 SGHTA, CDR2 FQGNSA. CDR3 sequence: CASSSNRQLAGTTGELFF. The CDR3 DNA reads TGTGCCAGCAGCTCAAATCGACAACTAGCGGGGACCACCGGGGAGCTGTTTTTT. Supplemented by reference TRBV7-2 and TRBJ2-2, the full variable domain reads GAGVSQSPSNKVTEKGKDVELRCDPISGHTALYWYRQSLGQGLEFLIYFQGNSAPDKSGLPSDRFSAERTGGSVSTLTIQRTQQEDSAVYLCASSSNRQLAGTTGELFFGEGSRLTVL.